The 19 T cell receptor beta chains given below trace back to one sample, sequenced in a study of OX40 agonist ivuxolimab in advanced cancers. This table comes from immunoSEQ multiplex PCR, and its TCRdb copy is limited to in-frame clones, with some not included. This table holds around 77,000 clones, roughly 91% found once. This material consisted of CD4+ or CD8+ T cells sorted from blood, taken in a trial of the OX40 agonist ivuxolimab. These TCRs come from an adult with an advanced solid tumor such as melanoma, head and neck, liver or kidney cancer.

The chain combines TRBV2 with TRBJ2-7, with D perhaps TRBD1 (5 bases). Trimming removed 7 bases from V and 2 bases from J, with 9 bases in between. Germline V lookup: CDR1 SNHLY, CDR2 FYNNEI. The CDR3 runs to 12 residues. The CDR3 here is CASKGWTYEQYF. The CDR3 DNA reads as TGTGCCAGCAAGGGGTGGACCTACGAGCAGTACTTC.

This clone was found once. The V call is TRBV11-2, the J call TRBJ2-7, with D possibly TRBD2 on 6 matching bases. Trimming removed 4 bases from V and 7 bases from J, with 14 bases in between. The CDR3 is made up of 13 amino acids. Germline CDR1 SGHAT, CDR2 FQNNGV. CDR3 protein: CASSSREKGEQYF. CDR3 nucleotide sequence: TGTGCCAGCAGCTCCCGGGAGAAGGGGGAGCAGTACTTC.

The rearrangement joins TRBV19 to TRBJ2-5; 10 nucleotides line up with TRBD1. The closer fit of TRBJ2-7 to the DNA end suggests the J call may be wrong. The CDR3 covers 15 residues. Germline-derived CDR1 and CDR2 are LNHDA and SQIVND (reference sequence). CDR3 nucleotide sequence: TGTGCCAGTAGTGAACCGGGACAGGGGACCTACGAGCAGTACTTC. This codes for CASSEPGQGTYEQYF.

The chain has TRBV28 and TRBJ2-3; 11 bases map to TRBD2. Germline V gene data show CDR1 as MDHEN and CDR2 as SYDVKM. V was clipped by 0 bases and J by 3 bases; unmatched bases: 8. This CDR3 has 18 residues. CDR3 in DNA: TGTGCCAGCAGTTTATGGGGAACTAGCGGGAGATTTACAGATACGCAGTATTTT. This encodes CASSLWGTSGRFTDTQYF.

This chain joins TRBV5-1 and TRBJ2-1; 7 nucleotides align to TRBD2. The germline V gene has CDR1 SGHRS and CDR2 YFSETQ. This CDR3 spans 15 amino acids. The trim removed 4 bases at V and 2 bases at J, leaving 6 bases unmatched. CDR3 residues: CASSPGRAPYNEQFF. The CDR3 bases are TGCGCCAGCAGCCCGGGGAGGGCCCCCTACAATGAGCAGTTCTTC.

The chain uses TRBV19 and TRBJ1-6, with 9 nucleotides matching TRBD1. The CDR3 is made up of 14 amino acids. V dropped 5 bases and J dropped 8; count of bases not matched to a gene: 4. Germline lookup yields CDR1 LNHDA and CDR2 SQIVND (reference sequence). CDR3 nucleotide sequence: TGTGCCAGTAGTCGACGGGACAGGGATTCACCCCTCCACTTT. Its translation: CASSRRDRDSPLHF.

The chain uses TRBV7-6 and TRBJ2-1; possible D gene TRBD2, 5 bases. The CDR3 is 13 residues long. CDR1 is SGHVS, CDR2 FNYEAQ, per germline. V was trimmed by 3 bases and J by 9 bases, leaving 12 bases between them. CDR3 coding DNA: TGTGCCAGCAGCTTGGCCGGGGAAGGTGAGCAGTTCTTC. It yields the protein CASSLAGEGEQFF.

Comment on this clone: A junction boundary mismatches the germline segment, possibly from a read error. This rearrangement joins TRBV27 to TRBJ1-1; no definite D call. Germline CDR1 reads MNHEY; CDR2 reads SMNVEV (reference sequence). The CDR3 has 14 amino acids. Written as DNA, the CDR3 is TGTGCCAGCAGTTTTTACACGGGGAACACTGAAACTTTCTTT. Protein product: CASSFYTGNTETFF.

The chain combines TRBV2 with TRBJ1-2; tentatively, D is TRBD1 (5 bases). The V end was cut by 8 bases, the J end by 4 bases, with 11 bases between. Germline V CDR1 and CDR2: SNHLY, FYNNEI. This CDR3 has 12 amino acids. Here the CDR3 reads CASLGTAYGYTF. The CDR3 nucleotides read TGTGCCAGCTTAGGGACGGCCTATGGCTACACCTTC.

This chain joins TRBV6-6 and TRBJ1-1; D call uncertain. CDR1 is MNHNY and CDR2 is SVGAGI in the germline V gene (reference sequence). The CDR3 consists of 14 residues. The V gene lost 2 bases and the J gene lost 6 bases, with 13 bases spanning the gap. CDR3 sequence (DNA): TGTGCCAGCAGTTACCGTTATAAGGTCGCTGAAGCTTTCTTT. It translates to CASSYRYKVAEAFF.

The chain combines TRBV29-1 with TRBJ2-7; TRBD1 matches at 10 bases. Germline V gene data show CDR1 as SQVTM and CDR2 as ANQGSEA. V trimming: 7 bases; J trimming: 2 bases; junction bases outside the gene matches: 11. This CDR3 contains 15 residues. The CDR3 nucleotides are TGCAGCGCCGCTCTTCGGGACAGGGGTCCCTACGAGCAGTACTTC. This codes for CSAALRDRGPYEQYF.

As regards this clone: A junction boundary mismatches the germline segment, possibly from a read error. Other nucleotide sequences in the sample specify the same CDR3. J is TRBJ1-6 and V is TRBV2; no firm D call. Germline V lookup: CDR1 SNHLY, CDR2 FYNNEI. The CDR3 runs to 13 residues. The CDR3 DNA is TGTGCCAGCAGACTGGAGAGTCAGTCACCTCTCCACTTT. Translated, it gives CASRLESQSPLHF.

This chain uses TRBV29-1 with TRBJ2-7; D may be TRBD2 (6 bases). The CDR3 covers 16 residues. Germline assignment: CDR1 SQVTM and CDR2 ANQGSEA. Trimming stripped 8 bases from V and 1 base from J, with 24 bases between. The CDR3 sequence is CSPRGWTIPQSYEQYF. The CDR3 nucleotides are TGCAGCCCCCGGGGGTGGACTATCCCACAGTCCTACGAGCAGTACTTC.

The chain combines TRBV2 with TRBJ1-4; 8 nucleotides match TRBD1. The germline V gene encodes CDR1 SNHLY and CDR2 FYNNEI. The CDR3 length is 15 residues. J was trimmed by 5 bases and V by 4 bases; bases with no gene match: 6. The CDR3 DNA follows: TGTGCCAGCAGTGGGCCGGGACAGGTCAATGAAAAACTGTTTTTT. This codes for CASSGPGQVNEKLFF.

The chain recombines TRBV15 with TRBJ1-1; tentative D call: TRBD1 (5 bases). CDR1 LNHNV and CDR2 YYDKDF come from the germline V gene (reference sequence). CDR3 length: 16 amino acids. With 1 base removed from V and 1 base from J, the gap between germline ends came to 13 bases. Written as DNA, the CDR3 is TGTGCCACCAGCAGAGTTGTAGGGGCGTCGAACACTGAAGCTTTCTTT. Its translation is CATSRVVGASNTEAFF.

V usage is TRBV5-1 and J usage is TRBJ1-2; 7 positions match TRBD1. Germline V gene lookup returns CDR1 SGHRS and CDR2 YFSETQ. The V gene end was trimmed by 5 bases and the J gene end by 8 bases; junction bases not matched to a gene: 9. This CDR3 has 13 amino acids. The DNA for the CDR3 is TGCGCCAGCAGTCCTATGGACAGGATAGGCTACACCTTC. It yields the protein CASSPMDRIGYTF.

This clone was seen once. V gene TRBV5-5 combines with J gene TRBJ2-7, with D hard to call. Looked up from germline, CDR1 is SGHKS and CDR2 is YYEKEE (reference sequence). Between the trimmed V and J ends, which lost 0 bases and 3 bases, there was a span of 13 bases. CDR3 size: 15 residues. Here the CDR3 reads CASSLEGPHYYEQYF. The DNA of the CDR3 is TGTGCCAGCAGCTTGGAAGGGCCCCACTACTACGAGCAGTACTTC.

The rearrangement links TRBV2 to TRBJ1-6, with 9 nucleotides matching TRBD1. The CDR3 spans 14 residues. V dropped 10 bases and J dropped 9; count of bases not matched to a gene: 10. Germline CDR1 is SNHLY and CDR2 is FYNNEI. CDR3 coding DNA: TGTGCCACCAACTCCGGGACAGGGATTTCACCCCTCCACTTT. This translates into CATNSGTGISPLHF.

V and J are TRBV28 and TRBJ2-3, with 7 bases fitting TRBD2. The germline V gene encodes CDR1 MDHEN and CDR2 SYDVKM. The CDR3 contains 18 residues. V shed 1 base and J 3 bases; nucleotides not matched to a gene: 13. CDR3 in DNA: TGTGCCAGCAGTTTATACTCGATTCCCAGACTAGCTACAGATACGCAGTATTTT. This codes for CASSLYSIPRLATDTQYF.